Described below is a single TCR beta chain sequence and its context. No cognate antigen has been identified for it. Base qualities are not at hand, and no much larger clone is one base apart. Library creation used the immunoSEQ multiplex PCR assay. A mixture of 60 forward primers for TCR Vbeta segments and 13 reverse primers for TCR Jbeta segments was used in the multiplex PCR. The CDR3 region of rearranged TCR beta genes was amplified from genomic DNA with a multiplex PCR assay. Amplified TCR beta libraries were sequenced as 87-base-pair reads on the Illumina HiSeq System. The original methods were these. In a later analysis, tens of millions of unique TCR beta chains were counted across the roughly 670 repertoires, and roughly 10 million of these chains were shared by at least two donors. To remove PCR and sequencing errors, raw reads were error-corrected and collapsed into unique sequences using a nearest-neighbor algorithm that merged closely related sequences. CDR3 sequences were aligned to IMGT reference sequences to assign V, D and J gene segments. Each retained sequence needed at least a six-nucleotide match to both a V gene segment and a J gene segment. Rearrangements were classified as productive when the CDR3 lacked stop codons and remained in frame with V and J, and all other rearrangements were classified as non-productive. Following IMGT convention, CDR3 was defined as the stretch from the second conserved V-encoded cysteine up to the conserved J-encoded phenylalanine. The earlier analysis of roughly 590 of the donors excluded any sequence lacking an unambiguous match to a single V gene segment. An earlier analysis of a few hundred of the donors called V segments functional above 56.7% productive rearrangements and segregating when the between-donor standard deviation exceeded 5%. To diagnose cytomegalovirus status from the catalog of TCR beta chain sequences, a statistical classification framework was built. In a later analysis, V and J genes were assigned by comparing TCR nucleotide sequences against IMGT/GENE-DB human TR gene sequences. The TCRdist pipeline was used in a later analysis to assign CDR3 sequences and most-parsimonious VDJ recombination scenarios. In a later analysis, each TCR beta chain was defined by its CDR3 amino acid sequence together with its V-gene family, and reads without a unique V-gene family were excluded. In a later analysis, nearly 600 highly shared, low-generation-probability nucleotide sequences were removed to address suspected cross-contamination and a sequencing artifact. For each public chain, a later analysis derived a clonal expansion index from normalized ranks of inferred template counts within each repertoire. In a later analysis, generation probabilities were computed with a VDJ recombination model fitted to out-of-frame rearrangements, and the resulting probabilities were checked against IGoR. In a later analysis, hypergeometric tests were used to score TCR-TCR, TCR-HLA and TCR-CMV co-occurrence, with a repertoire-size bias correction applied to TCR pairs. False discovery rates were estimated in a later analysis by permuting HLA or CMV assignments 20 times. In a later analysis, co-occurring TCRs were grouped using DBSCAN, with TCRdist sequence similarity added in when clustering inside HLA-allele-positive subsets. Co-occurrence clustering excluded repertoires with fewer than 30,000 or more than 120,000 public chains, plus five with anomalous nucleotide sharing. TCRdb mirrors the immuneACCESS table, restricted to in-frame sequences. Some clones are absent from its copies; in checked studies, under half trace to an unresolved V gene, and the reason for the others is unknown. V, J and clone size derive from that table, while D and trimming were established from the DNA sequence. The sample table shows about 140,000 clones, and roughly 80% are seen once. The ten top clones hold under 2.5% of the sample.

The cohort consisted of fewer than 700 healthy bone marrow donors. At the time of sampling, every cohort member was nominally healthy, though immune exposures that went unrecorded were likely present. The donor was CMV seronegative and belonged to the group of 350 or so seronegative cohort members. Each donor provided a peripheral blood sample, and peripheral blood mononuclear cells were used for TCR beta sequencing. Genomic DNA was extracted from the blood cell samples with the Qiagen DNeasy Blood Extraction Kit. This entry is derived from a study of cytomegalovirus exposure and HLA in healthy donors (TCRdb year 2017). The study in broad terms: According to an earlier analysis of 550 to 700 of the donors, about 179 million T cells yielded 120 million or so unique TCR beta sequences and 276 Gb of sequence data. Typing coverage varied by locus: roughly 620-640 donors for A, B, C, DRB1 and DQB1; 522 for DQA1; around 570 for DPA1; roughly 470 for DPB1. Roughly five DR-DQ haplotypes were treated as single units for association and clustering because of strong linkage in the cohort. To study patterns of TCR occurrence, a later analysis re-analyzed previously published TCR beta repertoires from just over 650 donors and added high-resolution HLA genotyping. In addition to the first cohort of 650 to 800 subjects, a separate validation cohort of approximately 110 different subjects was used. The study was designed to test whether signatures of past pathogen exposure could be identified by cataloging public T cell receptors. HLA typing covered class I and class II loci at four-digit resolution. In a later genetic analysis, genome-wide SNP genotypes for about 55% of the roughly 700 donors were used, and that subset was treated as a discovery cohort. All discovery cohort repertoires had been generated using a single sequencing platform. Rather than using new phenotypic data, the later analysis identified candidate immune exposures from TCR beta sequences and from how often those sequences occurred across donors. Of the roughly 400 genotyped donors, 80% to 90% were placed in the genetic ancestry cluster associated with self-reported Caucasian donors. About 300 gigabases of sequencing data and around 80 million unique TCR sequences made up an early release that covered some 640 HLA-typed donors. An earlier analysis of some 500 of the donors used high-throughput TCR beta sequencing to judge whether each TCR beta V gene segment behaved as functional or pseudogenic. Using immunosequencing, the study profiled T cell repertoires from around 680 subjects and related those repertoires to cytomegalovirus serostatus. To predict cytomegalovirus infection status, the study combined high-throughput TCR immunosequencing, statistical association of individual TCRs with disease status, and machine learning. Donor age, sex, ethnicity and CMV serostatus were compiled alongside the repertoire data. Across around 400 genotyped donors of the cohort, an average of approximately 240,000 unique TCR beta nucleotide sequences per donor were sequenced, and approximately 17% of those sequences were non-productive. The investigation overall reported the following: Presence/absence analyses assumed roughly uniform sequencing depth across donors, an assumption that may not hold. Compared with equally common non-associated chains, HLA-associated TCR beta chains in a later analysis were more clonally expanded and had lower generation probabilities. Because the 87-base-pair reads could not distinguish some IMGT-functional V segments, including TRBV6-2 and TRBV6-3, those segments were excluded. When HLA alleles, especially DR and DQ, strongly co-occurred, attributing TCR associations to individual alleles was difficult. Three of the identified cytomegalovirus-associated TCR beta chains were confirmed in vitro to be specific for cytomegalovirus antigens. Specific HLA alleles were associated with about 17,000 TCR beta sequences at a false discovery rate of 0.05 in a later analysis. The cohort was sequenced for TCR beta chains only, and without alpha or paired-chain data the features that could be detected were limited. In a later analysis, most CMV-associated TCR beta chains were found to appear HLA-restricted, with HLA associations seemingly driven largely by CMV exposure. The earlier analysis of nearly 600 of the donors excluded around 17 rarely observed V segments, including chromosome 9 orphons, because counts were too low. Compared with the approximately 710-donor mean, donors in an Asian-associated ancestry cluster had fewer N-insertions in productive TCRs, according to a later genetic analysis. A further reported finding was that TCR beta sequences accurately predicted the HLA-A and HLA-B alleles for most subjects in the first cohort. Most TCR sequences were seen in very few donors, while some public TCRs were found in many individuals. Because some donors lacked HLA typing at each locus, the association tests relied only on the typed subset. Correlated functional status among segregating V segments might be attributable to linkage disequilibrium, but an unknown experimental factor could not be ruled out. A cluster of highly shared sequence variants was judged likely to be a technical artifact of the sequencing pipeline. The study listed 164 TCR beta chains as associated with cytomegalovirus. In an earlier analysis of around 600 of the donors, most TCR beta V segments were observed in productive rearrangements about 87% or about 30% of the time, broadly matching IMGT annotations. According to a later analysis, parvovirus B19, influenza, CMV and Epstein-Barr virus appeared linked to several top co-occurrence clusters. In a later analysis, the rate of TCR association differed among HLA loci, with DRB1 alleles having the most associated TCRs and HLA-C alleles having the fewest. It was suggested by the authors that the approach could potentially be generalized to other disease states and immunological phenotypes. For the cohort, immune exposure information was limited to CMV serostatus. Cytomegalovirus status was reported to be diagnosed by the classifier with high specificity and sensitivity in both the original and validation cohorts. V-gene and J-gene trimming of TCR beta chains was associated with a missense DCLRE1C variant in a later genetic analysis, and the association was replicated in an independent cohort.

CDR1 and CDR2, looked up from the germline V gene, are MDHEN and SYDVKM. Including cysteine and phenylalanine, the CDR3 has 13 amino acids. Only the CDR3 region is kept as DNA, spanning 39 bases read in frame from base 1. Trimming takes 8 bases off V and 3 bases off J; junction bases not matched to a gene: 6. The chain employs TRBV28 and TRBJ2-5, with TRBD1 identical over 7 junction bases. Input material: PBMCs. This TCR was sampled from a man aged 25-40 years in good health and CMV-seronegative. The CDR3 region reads CASEPGQKETQYF. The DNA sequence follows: TGTGCCAGCGAACCGGGACAGAAAGAGACCCAGTACTTC.